The 17 T cell receptor beta chains given below trace back to one sample, sequenced in a study of cytomegalovirus exposure and HLA in healthy donors. Both 60 Vbeta primers and 13 Jbeta primers went into the PCR. TCRdb's table, derived via immunoSEQ multiplex PCR, lists solely in-frame clones and lacks some. Found here are roughly 180,000 clones, roughly 80% of them singletons; the top ten hold about 7.7%. The sequencing input was PBMCs. The receptors were sampled from a woman aged 40 to 55 in good health and CMV-seropositive.

This chain joins TRBV7-2 and TRBJ2-7; 12 bases agree with TRBD2. Germline V gene lookup returns CDR1 SGHTA and CDR2 FQGNSA. The CDR3 loop spans 19 amino acids. After removal of 5 bases from V and 2 bases from J, the junction contained 16 bases not matched to a gene. DNA for the CDR3: TGTGCCAGCAGCCATTCTGGACTAGCGGGACTGAAACGACCCTACGAGCAGTACTTC. Translated, it gives CASSHSGLAGLKRPYEQYF. The complete variable domain, with remaining parts taken from reference TRBV7-2 and TRBJ2-7, reads GAGVSQSPSNKVTEKGKDVELRCDPISGHTALYWYRQSLGQGLEFLIYFQGNSAPDKSGLPSDRFSAERTGGSVSTLTIQRTQQEDSAVYLCASSHSGLAGLKRPYEQYFGPGTRLTVT.

This rearrangement joins TRBV7-2 to TRBJ2-7; TRBD2 matches at 7 bases. From germline, CDR1 is SGHTA and CDR2 FQGNSA. The CDR3 consists of 17 residues. Trimming took 1 base from V and 5 from J; bases not matched to a gene: 14. This chain's CDR3 is CASSLVPTGSGNNEQYF. CDR3 nucleotides: TGTGCCAGCAGCTTAGTCCCCACAGGCAGCGGGAACAACGAGCAGTACTTC.

CDR3 DNA: TGTGCCAGCACCCCACAGGGGGCTTTCACAGATACGCAGTATTTT. As protein: CASTPQGAFTDTQYF. The chain combines TRBV6-5 with TRBJ2-3; TRBD1 aligns across 9 bases. Trimming removed 7 bases from V and 2 bases from J; junction bases left unmatched: 7. CDR3 length: 15 amino acids. CDR1 is MNHEY, CDR2 SVGAGI, per germline.

A remark on this clone: The same CDR3 arises from other DNA sequences in this sample as well. The J gene is TRBJ2-6, the V gene TRBV5-1; no clear D. This CDR3 region has 15 residues. V lost 0 bases and J 1 base, leaving 5 bases between the germline ends. Germline-derived CDR1 and CDR2 are SGHRS and YFSETQ. The CDR3 DNA reads TGCGCCAGCAGCTTGGGAGGTTCTGGGGCCAACGTCCTGACTTTC. This gives the protein CASSLGGSGANVLTF. Combining the CDR3 with reference TRBV5-1 and TRBJ2-6 gives the whole variable domain KAGVTQTPRYLIKTRGQQVTLSCSPISGHRSVSWYQQTPGQGLQFLFEYFSETQRNKGNFPGRFSGRQFSNSRSEMNVSTLELGDSALYLCASSLGGSGANVLTFGAGSRLTVL.

The V gene is TRBV7-2, the J gene TRBJ1-5; D is unresolved. The CDR3 is made up of 16 amino acids. CDR1 and CDR2 from the germline V gene are SGHTA and FQGNSA. Trimming cost V 1 base and J 1 base, with 11 bases left between them. DNA of the CDR3: TGTGCCAGCAGCTTAGGGGGAGGGTTGAGCAATCAGCCCCAGCATTTT. Protein product: CASSLGGGLSNQPQHF. Drawing the rest from reference TRBV7-2 and TRBJ1-5, the complete variable domain is GAGVSQSPSNKVTEKGKDVELRCDPISGHTALYWYRQSLGQGLEFLIYFQGNSAPDKSGLPSDRFSAERTGGSVSTLTIQRTQQEDSAVYLCASSLGGGLSNQPQHFGDGTRLSIL.

This clone has just a few counts. The CDR3 nucleotides read TGTGCCAGCAGCCGCCGGACTAGCGACAACTACAATGAGCAGTTCTTC. It is translated as CASSRRTSDNYNEQFF. This chain connects TRBV11-3 to TRBJ2-1, with 9 bases aligning to TRBD2. V dropped 5 bases and J dropped 3; count of bases not matched to a gene: 8. The germline CDR1 and CDR2 sequences are SGHNT and YENEEA. This CDR3 has 16 amino acids.

The chain is built from TRBV27 and TRBJ1-5; 7 positions match TRBD1. The CDR3 runs to 15 residues. The V gene end was trimmed by 6 bases and the J gene end by 3 bases; junction bases not matched to a gene: 8. Germline V gene sequence: CDR1 MNHEY, CDR2 SMNVEV (reference sequence). As DNA, the CDR3 is TGTGCCAGCAGCCCTGACAGGGATCACAATCAGCCCCAGCATTTT. It specifies CASSPDRDHNQPQHF.

The chain recombines TRBV28 with TRBJ1-3; D gene ambiguous. With 3 bases removed from V and 0 bases from J, the gap between germline ends came to 12 bases. There are 16 residues in the CDR3. The germline V gene has CDR1 MDHEN and CDR2 SYDVKM. The CDR3 DNA reads TGTGCCAGCAGTTTTTCTGCGATGAGCTCTGGAAACACCATATATTTT. Protein product: CASSFSAMSSGNTIYF.

The CDR3: CASSLKAGEGNEQFF. CDR3 nucleotides: TGTGCCAGCAGCCTAAAAGCGGGAGAAGGGAATGAGCAGTTCTTC. The J gene is TRBJ2-1, the V gene TRBV11-2, with 8 bases matching TRBD2. V lost 5 bases, J lost 7 bases, and 10 bases stayed unmatched. This CDR3 is built from 15 residues. Germline V gene sequence: CDR1 SGHAT, CDR2 FQNNGV.

This clone has more than one count but fewer than ten. V and J are TRBV4-3 and TRBJ2-1; 7 bases line up with TRBD2. Germline V gene data show CDR1 as LGHNA and CDR2 as YSLEER. V lost 0 bases, J lost 9 bases, and 14 bases stayed unmatched. The CDR3 contains 17 residues. The CDR3, as DNA: TGCGCCAGCAGCCAAGAGCCTCGGAGGCTAGCGGATAGTGAGCAGTTCTTC. This encodes CASSQEPRRLADSEQFF.

The chain has TRBV5-1 and TRBJ2-3; tentative D call: TRBD2 (6 bases). The V end lost 2 bases, the J end lost 0 bases, and 19 bases lay between the germline ends. The CDR3 covers 18 residues. In germline, CDR1 is SGHRS, CDR2 YFSETQ. CDR3 nucleotides: TGCGCCAGCAGCTTACCCCTTGGGCTTAGCGGTAGCACAGATACGCAGTATTTT. Residues: CASSLPLGLSGSTDTQYF.

The V gene is TRBV19, the J gene TRBJ2-7, with TRBD2 identical over 12 bases. Germline V lookup: CDR1 LNHDA, CDR2 SQIVND (reference sequence). V trimming: 5 bases; J trimming: 3 bases; junction bases outside the gene matches: 5. CDR3 size: 15 residues. The CDR3 loop is CASSPSGRGSYEQYF. The CDR3 nucleotides are TGTGCCAGTAGTCCTAGCGGGAGGGGCAGCTACGAGCAGTACTTC.

The chain uses TRBV21-1 and TRBJ2-1; TRBD1, the D gene given by the table, was not confirmed from the DNA. TRBV21-1 is a pseudogene locus. The CDR3 runs to 15 residues. The CDR3 DNA follows: TGTGCCAGCAGCAAAAGCAGGGGTTCCTACAATGAGCAGTTCTTC. Protein: CASSKSRGSYNEQFF.

The chain links TRBV6-4 to TRBJ2-7; D remains unclear. Germline V gives CDR1 MRHNA, CDR2 SNTAGT. This CDR3 comprises 13 residues. The V end was cut by 2 bases, the J end by 3 bases, with 8 bases between. The CDR3 here is CASSDGQVYEQYF. The CDR3 DNA sequence: TGTGCCAGCAGTGACGGGCAGGTCTACGAGCAGTACTTC.

The chain is built from TRBV6-1 and TRBJ2-5; 10 bases fit TRBD2. The DNA matches TRBJ2-7 better at its end, which makes the J call doubtful. The V gene's germline CDR1 is MNHNS and CDR2 SASEGT. This CDR3 region has 14 residues. The CDR3 is CASTTSGMVYEQYF. The CDR3 bases are TGTGCCAGCACCACTAGCGGGATGGTTTACGAGCAGTACTTC.

The table lists this clone with a few counts. The sample contains more than one DNA sequence encoding this CDR3. The chain joins TRBV7-9 to TRBJ1-2; 8 nucleotides line up with TRBD1. Germline CDR1 SEHNR, CDR2 FQNEAQ (reference sequence). V lost 5 bases, J lost 2 bases, and 7 bases stayed unmatched. The CDR3 totals 15 residues. The CDR3 spells CASSPRTGLNYGYTF. Written as DNA, the CDR3 is TGTGCCAGCAGCCCTAGGACAGGGCTCAACTATGGCTACACCTTC.

The DNA of the CDR3 is TGTGCCAGCAGCTTGGTTTCGACAGGGGGAATTAACAATGAGCAGTTCTTC. The encoded protein is CASSLVSTGGINNEQFF. The V and J genes are TRBV5-5 and TRBJ2-1; 9 bases are shared with TRBD1. V shed 0 bases and J 5 bases; nucleotides not matched to a gene: 9. Looked up from germline, CDR1 is SGHKS and CDR2 is YYEKEE (reference sequence). The CDR3 sequence is 17 residues long. Full variable domain (rest looked up from reference TRBV5-5 and TRBJ2-1): DAGVTQSPTHLIKTRGQQVTLRCSPISGHKSVSWYQQVLGQGPQFIFQYYEKEERGRGNFPDRFSARQFPNYSSELNVNALLLGDSALYLCASSLVSTGGINNEQFFGPGTRLTVL.